These 31 T cell receptor beta chains came from one sample sequenced in a study of cytomegalovirus exposure and HLA in healthy donors. With 60 Vbeta and 13 Jbeta primers, the PCR was carried out. Sequencing was performed with immunoSEQ multiplex PCR; in TCRdb, only in-frame clones are kept and a portion is missing. The sample shows roughly 66,000 clones, 55% to 70% of them seen only once. Sequencing was carried out using PBMCs. The receptor set was obtained from a woman aged 45-65 years in good health and CMV-seronegative.

This clone was seen a few times. V is TRBV5-1 and J is TRBJ2-2; tentatively, D is TRBD1 (6 bases). The germline V gene encodes CDR1 SGHRS and CDR2 YFSETQ. Between the trimmed V and J ends, which lost 3 bases and 8 bases, there was a span of 20 bases. CDR3 length: 16 amino acids. The CDR3 DNA is TGCGCCAGCAGCTGGAATCCGGGACACCTTACTGGGGAGCTGTTTTTT. Its protein product is CASSWNPGHLTGELFF.

This sequence joins TRBV10-2 and TRBJ2-1, with TRBD2 matching over 10 bases. The CDR3 has 15 amino acids. J lost 9 bases, V lost 7 bases, and 12 bases had no gene match. Germline CDR1 is WSHSY and CDR2 is SAAADI. CDR3 coding DNA: TGCGCCAGCAAGGGACTAGCGCCCAGGCGGGGTGAGCAGTTCTTC. Encoded protein: CASKGLAPRRGEQFF.

In this sample, this clone turned up a few times. V usage is TRBV11-2 and J usage is TRBJ2-7, with D possibly TRBD2 on 5 matching bases. The length of the CDR3 is 16 residues. The germline V gene encodes CDR1 SGHAT and CDR2 FQNNGV. The V end was cut by 5 bases, the J end by 5 bases, with 22 bases between. CDR3 bases: TGTGCCAGCAGCCGGTATAACACCGGGGTTTCACACGAGCAGTACTTC. Translated, it gives CASSRYNTGVSHEQYF.

The rearrangement joins TRBV29-1 to TRBJ2-1, with a tentative D call TRBD2 (5 bases). The germline gives CDR1 SQVTM, CDR2 ANQGSEA. V dropped 3 bases and J dropped 0 bases, with 9 bases sitting between them. The CDR3 is 14 residues long. DNA of the CDR3: TGCAGCGTTGATCGTGGGAGCTCCTACAATGAGCAGTTCTTC. Its translation: CSVDRGSSYNEQFF.

Worth noting for this clone: One junction end disagrees with the germline gene, perhaps due to a read error. The chain recombines TRBV5-6 with TRBJ1-2; the match to TRBD1 covers 9 bases. This CDR3 is 18 amino acids long. Germline lookup yields CDR1 SGHDT and CDR2 YYEEEE. This CDR3 is CASSLATYRGPSGYGCTF. The CDR3 nucleotides are TGTGCCAGCAGCTTGGCGACATACAGGGGGCCAAGCGGCTATGGCTGCACCTTC.

The chain uses TRBV7-2 and TRBJ2-6, with D perhaps matching TRBD2 (6 bases). V lost 4 bases and J 2 bases, leaving 15 bases between the germline ends. The germline CDR1 and CDR2 sequences are SGHTA and FQGNSA. The CDR3 sequence is 17 residues long. The CDR3 loop reads CASSSGRRGAGANVLTF. The CDR3 nucleotides read TGTGCCAGCAGCTCCGGACGGAGGGGAGCTGGGGCCAACGTCCTGACTTTC.

This chain connects TRBV27 to TRBJ2-5; 9 nucleotides agree with TRBD2. Germline lookup yields CDR1 MNHEY and CDR2 SMNVEV (reference sequence). V gave up 5 bases and J gave up 3 bases; unmatched junction bases: 7. The CDR3 has 15 amino acids. The CDR3 coding sequence is TGTGCCAGCAGTCTGGGGGCTAGCGGGAAAGAGACCCAGTACTTC. Its translation: CASSLGASGKETQYF.

This clone was seen a few times. The chain couples TRBV9 to TRBJ2-1; weak D call: TRBD2 (6 bases). Trimming cost V 4 bases and J 12 bases, with 14 bases left between them. The CDR3 is made up of 12 amino acids. The germline V gene has CDR1 SGDLS and CDR2 YYNGEE. The CDR3 sequence: CASSTGGVRQFF. DNA for the CDR3: TGTGCCAGCAGCACCGGAGGGGTACGGCAGTTCTTC.

This clone was seen just once. The chain couples TRBV28 to TRBJ1-1, with 9 bases aligning to TRBD1. This CDR3 has 15 residues. CDR1 and CDR2 (germline): MDHEN, SYDVKM. Germline trimming cut 5 bases from V and 4 bases from J; bases unmatched to any gene: 8. CDR3 amino acids: CASSDPGQGATEAFF. Here the CDR3 DNA reads TGTGCCAGCAGTGACCCGGGACAGGGAGCCACTGAAGCTTTCTTT.

The rearrangement uses TRBV5-1 and TRBJ2-4; D might be TRBD2 (5 bases). Trimming took 2 bases from V and 6 from J, leaving 12 bases between them. Looked up from germline, CDR1 is SGHRS and CDR2 is YFSETQ. The CDR3 is made up of 14 amino acids. CDR3 nucleotides: TGCGCCAGCAGCTTACGACGGGGAGCAAACATTCAGTACTTC. This gives the protein CASSLRRGANIQYF.

The V call is TRBV9, the J call TRBJ1-2; a possible D gene is TRBD1 (5 bases). V lost 3 bases and J 7 bases, leaving 10 bases between the germline ends. From germline, CDR1 is SGDLS and CDR2 YYNGEE. The CDR3 length is 12 residues. CDR3 coding DNA: TGTGCCAGCAGCGCAAGACAGAGTGGCTACACCTTC. Amino acid sequence: CASSARQSGYTF.

This clone has just a few counts. This chain connects TRBV5-1 to TRBJ2-7; D unresolved. This CDR3 spans 11 amino acids. The V end was cut by 5 bases, the J end by 5 bases, with 8 bases between. The V gene's germline CDR1 is SGHRS and CDR2 YFSETQ. The CDR3 DNA follows: TGCGCCAGCAGACACCAGAACGAGCAGTACTTC. Translated: CASRHQNEQYF.

The chain carries TRBV5-1 and TRBJ2-1; 7 bases line up with TRBD2. The CDR3 covers 15 residues. The ends lost 4 bases at V and 2 bases at J; junction bases unmatched: 6. Germline CDR1 SGHRS, CDR2 YFSETQ. CDR3 region: CASSEEAGTYNEQFF. CDR3 sequence (DNA): TGCGCCAGCAGCGAGGAAGCGGGAACCTACAATGAGCAGTTCTTC.

This clone was seen only once. The chain carries TRBV19 and TRBJ2-5, with D hard to call. Germline CDR1 reads LNHDA; CDR2 reads SQIVND (reference sequence). CDR3 size: 14 residues. Trimming removed 5 bases from V and 5 bases from J, with 15 bases in between. CDR3 protein: CASSEWASWETQYF. CDR3 DNA sequence: TGTGCCAGTAGTGAATGGGCCTCGTGGGAGACCCAGTACTTC. Filled out from reference TRBV19 and TRBJ2-5, the complete variable domain reads DGGITQSPKYLFRKEGQNVTLSCEQNLNHDAMYWYRQDPGQGLRLIYYSQIVNDFQKGDIAEGYSVSREKKESFPLTVTSAQKNPTAFYLCASSEWASWETQYFGPGTRLLVL.

This rearrangement joins TRBV10-2 to TRBJ1-2; D not resolved. The CDR3 length is 13 residues. CDR1 is WSHSY, CDR2 SAAADI, per germline. The V and J ends lost 4 bases and 0 bases respectively, with 6 bases between them. Here the CDR3 reads CASSATANYGYTF. CDR3 sequence (DNA): TGCGCCAGCAGTGCCACAGCTAACTATGGCTACACCTTC.

On this clone itself: Other DNA variants within this sample encode the same CDR3. V is TRBV2 and J is TRBJ1-2; 9 bases map to TRBD1. Per the germline V gene, CDR1 is SNHLY and CDR2 is FYNNEI. V lost 4 bases and J lost 2; bases outside the gene matches: 2. The length of the CDR3 is 14 residues. The CDR3 reads CASSGGTGNYGYTF. The DNA for the CDR3 is TGTGCCAGCAGTGGAGGGACAGGGAACTATGGCTACACCTTC. The entire variable domain, with the rest obtained from reference TRBV2 and TRBJ1-2, is as follows: EPEVTQTPSHQVTQMGQEVILRCVPISNHLYFYWYRQILGQKVEFLVSFYNNEISEKSEIFDDQFSVERPDGSNFTLKIRSTKLEDSAMYFCASSGGTGNYGYTFGSGTRLTVV.

This CDR3 is CASSIRDRVYEQYF. The CDR3 DNA sequence: TGTGCCAGTAGTATAAGGGACAGGGTCTACGAGCAGTACTTC. The V gene is TRBV19, the J gene TRBJ2-7; 9 bases are a match to TRBD1. V shed 2 bases, J shed 3 bases, and the junction held 2 bases outside the gene matches. The germline CDR1 and CDR2 sequences are LNHDA and SQIVND (reference sequence). The CDR3 runs to 14 residues.

This sequence joins TRBV29-1 and TRBJ2-1; the D gene is possibly TRBD1 (6 bases). The CDR3 sequence is 13 residues long. The germline CDR1 and CDR2 sequences are SQVTM and ANQGSEA. V lost 5 bases, J lost 8 bases, and 16 bases lay in between. In DNA, the CDR3 is TGCAGCGTTCCGGGACACCCGTTTGATGAGCAGTTCTTC. Its translation: CSVPGHPFDEQFF.

This clone is a singleton in its sample. The chain combines TRBV5-1 with TRBJ2-2; 14 bases align to TRBD2. J lost 5 bases, V lost 4 bases, and 7 bases had no gene match. Germline V gene data show CDR1 as SGHRS and CDR2 as YFSETQ. The CDR3 has 17 residues. The CDR3 nucleotides read TGCGCCAGCAGCAGGGGACTAGCGGGAGAGGGAACCGGGGAGCTGTTTTTT. Translated, it gives CASSRGLAGEGTGELFF.

This chain links TRBV18 with TRBJ2-1; 10 nucleotides agree with TRBD2. The J segment lost 5 bases and the V segment lost 5 bases, leaving 3 bases of the junction unmatched. CDR3 length equals 14 residues. Germline V gene lookup returns CDR1 KGHSH and CDR2 LQKENI. CDR3 bases: TGTGCCAGCTCAATAGCGGGAGGAGACAATGAGCAGTTCTTC. It specifies CASSIAGGDNEQFF.

This clone appeared a few times. Here the CDR3 reads CATHLLVQGATGELFF. CDR3 DNA: TGTGCCACGCACTTACTAGTACAGGGGGCCACCGGGGAGCTGTTTTTT. This rearrangement joins TRBV15 to TRBJ2-2; 9 positions agree with TRBD1. CDR3 size: 16 residues. The germline V gene encodes CDR1 LNHNV and CDR2 YYDKDF (reference sequence). V gave up 9 bases and J gave up 4 bases; unmatched junction bases: 12.

The chain links TRBV4-3 to TRBJ2-5; 7 bases are shared with TRBD1. The CDR3 extends over 13 amino acids. The V gene end was trimmed by 5 bases and the J gene end by 5 bases; junction bases not matched to a gene: 5. Germline V lookup: CDR1 LGHNA, CDR2 YSLEER. The CDR3 region has the DNA TGCGCCAGCAGCGAAACAGGGGCCGAGACCCAGTACTTC. Amino acid sequence: CASSETGAETQYF.

The rearrangement uses TRBV15 and TRBJ1-1; tentatively, D is TRBD1 (6 bases). This CDR3 spans 15 amino acids. Germline CDR1 and CDR2: LNHNV and YYDKDF (reference sequence). Trimming left V 2 bases short and J 2 bases short, with 12 bases between. Here the CDR3 DNA reads TGTGCCACCAGCAGATCGGACAGAGTAAACACTGAAGCTTTCTTT. It is translated as CATSRSDRVNTEAFF.

This chain links TRBV7-8 with TRBJ1-2; 7 nucleotides agree with TRBD1. Germline CDR1 reads SGHVS; CDR2 reads FQNEAQ. CDR3 length: 15 amino acids. The junction had 13 bases not matched to a gene; V was cut back by 6 bases and J by 6 bases. The CDR3 nucleotides are TGTGCCAGCAGTCGTAACAGGGGCTCTGGAGATGGCTACACCTTC. Residues: CASSRNRGSGDGYTF.

The chain recombines TRBV5-6 with TRBJ2-7; 7 bases line up with TRBD2. The CDR3 is 15 residues long. Trimming at V came to 1 base and at J to 3 bases, leaving 7 bases not matched to a gene. Germline loops: CDR1 SGHDT, CDR2 YYEEEE. The CDR3: CASSLSGEGLYEQYF. The CDR3 DNA follows: TGTGCCAGCAGCTTGAGCGGGGAGGGCCTCTACGAGCAGTACTTC.

By share, this clone ranks as medium-sized. The chain has TRBV2 and TRBJ2-1; D remains unclear. Trimming took 8 bases from V and 7 from J, leaving 12 bases between them. Germline CDR1 is SNHLY and CDR2 is FYNNEI. The CDR3 spans 12 residues. The CDR3 DNA reads as TGTGCCAGCCGAGACAAACAAAATGAGCAGTTCTTC. Translation: CASRDKQNEQFF.

This rearrangement joins TRBV28 to TRBJ1-5; D remains unclear. CDR1 and CDR2 from the germline V gene are MDHEN and SYDVKM. V was shortened by 3 bases and J by 3 bases, with 9 bases between the two germline ends. The CDR3 length is 14 residues. The CDR3 sequence is CASSFGQFNQPQHF. In DNA, the CDR3 is TGTGCCAGCAGTTTTGGCCAGTTCAATCAGCCCCAGCATTTT. Full variable domain (remainder filled in from reference TRBV28 and TRBJ1-5): DVKVTQSSRYLVKRTGEKVFLECVQDMDHENMFWYRQDPGLGLRLIYFSYDVKMKEKGDIPEGYSVSREKKERFSLILESASTNQTSMYLCASSFGQFNQPQHFGDGTRLSIL.

This clone was counted between two and nine times. The chain links TRBV2 to TRBJ2-7, with a weak D call TRBD1 (5 bases). The V gene lost 3 bases and the J gene lost 6 bases, with 9 bases spanning the gap. This CDR3 contains 12 residues. CDR1 and CDR2 (germline): SNHLY, FYNNEI. CDR3 in amino acids: CASSDTGFEQYF. As DNA, the CDR3 is TGTGCCAGCAGTGACACAGGATTCGAGCAGTACTTC.

This sequence joins TRBV28 and TRBJ2-7; D gene ambiguous. V lost 1 base and J 2 bases, leaving 9 bases between the germline ends. Germline V CDR1 and CDR2: MDHEN, SYDVKM. This CDR3 is 14 amino acids long. CDR3 sequence (DNA): TGTGCCAGCAGTTTATTGTCATTTCCCTACGAGCAGTACTTC. Amino acids: CASSLLSFPYEQYF. Full variable domain (remainder filled in from reference TRBV28 and TRBJ2-7): DVKVTQSSRYLVKRTGEKVFLECVQDMDHENMFWYRQDPGLGLRLIYFSYDVKMKEKGDIPEGYSVSREKKERFSLILESASTNQTSMYLCASSLLSFPYEQYFGPGTRLTVT.

This clone was observed a few times. The V call is TRBV5-4, the J call TRBJ2-7; 9 positions agree with TRBD2. J was trimmed by 2 bases and V by 4 bases; bases with no gene match: 7. This CDR3 comprises 15 residues. Germline CDR1 is SGHNT and CDR2 is YYREEE (reference sequence). The CDR3 sequence: CASSVSGRWAYEQYF. In DNA form, the CDR3 reads TGTGCCAGCAGCGTCAGCGGGAGGTGGGCCTACGAGCAGTACTTC.

The V call is TRBV29-1, the J call TRBJ1-1; D gene uncertain. In germline, CDR1 is SQVTM, CDR2 ANQGSEA. This CDR3 comprises 14 residues. The V gene lost 4 bases and the J gene lost 5 bases, with 17 bases spanning the gap. The CDR3 loop is CSVAGWQFDTEAFF. The CDR3 DNA reads as TGCAGCGTTGCCGGGTGGCAGTTCGATACTGAAGCTTTCTTT.